Following are 29 T cell receptor beta chains from one sample sequenced in a study of long-term antiretroviral therapy in people with HIV. Samples were assayed with immunoSEQ v3.0 at survey level. Using immunoSEQ multiplex PCR, the repertoire was profiled, and TCRdb retains in-frame clones only, with some absent. Of roughly 40,000 clones listed, 94% are singletons. The starting material was unsorted PBMCs, obtained 9.2 years after starting antiretroviral therapy. The receptors come from a man aged 30 to 45 with HIV.

V gene TRBV6-5 combines with J gene TRBJ1-2; no clear D. The germline CDR1 and CDR2 sequences are MNHEY and SVGAGI. Deletions cut 2 bases from V and 4 bases from J, with 14 bases between. This CDR3 has 15 residues. This CDR3 is CASSYDWAALYGYTF. Written as DNA, the CDR3 is TGTGCCAGCAGTTACGATTGGGCAGCCCTCTATGGCTACACCTTC.

V usage is TRBV5-3 and J usage is TRBJ2-3; 9 positions match TRBD1. TRBV5-3 carries the ORF label, with uncertain function. Trimming cost V 4 bases and J 2 bases; bases outside gene matches: 14. This CDR3 region has 18 residues. The CDR3 here is CARSLSGTGLCDTDTQYF. The CDR3 nucleotides are TGTGCCAGAAGCCTTTCCGGGACAGGGTTGTGTGACACAGATACGCAGTATTTT.

This chain joins TRBV18 and TRBJ2-3, with D perhaps TRBD1 (5 bases). Germline lookup yields CDR1 KGHSH and CDR2 LQKENI. Trimming left V 0 bases short and J 0 bases short, with 7 bases between. This CDR3 is built from 15 residues. The chain's CDR3 is CASSPPTASTDTQYF. CDR3 bases: TGTGCCAGCTCACCACCGACAGCAAGCACAGATACGCAGTATTTT.

The gene calls are TRBV19 and TRBJ2-6; D remains unclear. The V end lost 6 bases, the J end lost 1 base, and 4 bases lay between the germline ends. The CDR3 length is 13 residues. CDR1 and CDR2 (germline): LNHDA, SQIVND (reference sequence). CDR3 loop: CASRGSGANVLTF. The CDR3 nucleotides read TGTGCCAGTAGGGGTTCTGGGGCCAACGTCCTGACTTTC.

V is TRBV14 and J is TRBJ2-7, with D perhaps TRBD1 or TRBD2 (5 bases each). Trimming took off 10 bases at V and 4 bases at J, with 11 bases between the two ends. The CDR3 is made up of 11 amino acids. Germline CDR1 reads SGHDN; CDR2 reads FVKESK. For the CDR3, the DNA is TGTGCCACCGGCAGGGAGTACGAGCAGTACTTC. Amino acid sequence: CATGREYEQYF.

V and J are TRBV7-8 and TRBJ1-5, with D hard to call. The CDR3 loop spans 16 amino acids. V was trimmed by 1 base and J by 3 bases, leaving 13 bases between them. Germline V gene sequence: CDR1 SGHVS, CDR2 FQNEAQ. CDR3 in DNA: TGTGCCAGCAGCTTAGATGGGCAGCCCGTCAATCAGCCCCAGCATTTT. This encodes CASSLDGQPVNQPQHF.

The J gene is TRBJ2-3, the V gene TRBV7-9, with 13 positions matching TRBD2. The CDR3 loop spans 15 amino acids. Germline lookup yields CDR1 SEHNR and CDR2 FQNEAQ (reference sequence). J gave up 2 bases and V 6 bases, and 2 bases lay outside the gene matches. The CDR3 coding sequence is TGTGCCAGCAGGGGACTAGCGGGGACCACAGATACGCAGTATTTT. It encodes CASRGLAGTTDTQYF.

The chain links TRBV6-1 to TRBJ1-5, with D unclear. V was pared by 2 bases and J by 3 bases, with 11 bases between. The CDR3 covers 15 residues. Germline V gene lookup returns CDR1 MNHNS and CDR2 SASEGT. The CDR3, as DNA: TGTGCCAGCAGTGAACAAGGACTGGACAATCAGCCCCAGCATTTT. Residues: CASSEQGLDNQPQHF.

The rearrangement links TRBV28 to TRBJ1-5, with 8 positions matching TRBD1. This CDR3 spans 15 amino acids. Germline V CDR1 and CDR2: MDHEN, SYDVKM. Trimming at V came to 5 bases and at J to 6 bases, leaving 9 bases not matched to a gene. For the CDR3, the DNA is TGTGCCAGCAGTGCCGGACAGGGAAGTTTTCAGCCCCAGCATTTT. It specifies CASSAGQGSFQPQHF.

The chain combines TRBV6-6 with TRBJ1-1; 7 bases are a match to TRBD1. This CDR3 region has 15 residues. Germline CDR1 MNHNY, CDR2 SVGAGI (reference sequence). Unmatched junction bases numbered 9, after V lost 4 bases and J lost 4 bases. CDR3 DNA sequence: TGTGCCAGCAGTTGGAGGACAGGAGGTAGCACTGAAGCTTTCTTT. This translates into CASSWRTGGSTEAFF.

V is TRBV28 and J is TRBJ2-2; D is perhaps TRBD1 or TRBD2 (6 bases each). The CDR3 runs 14 residues. Germline V CDR1 and CDR2: MDHEN, SYDVKM. Trimming stripped 8 bases from V and 5 bases from J, with 15 bases between. CDR3 amino acids: CASLRGDRTGELFF. The CDR3 DNA reads TGTGCCAGCCTTAGGGGGGATCGGACCGGGGAGCTGTTTTTT.

This clone is a singleton in its sample. The rearrangement uses TRBV29-1 and TRBJ2-2; TRBD2 is a possible D gene (5 bases). Germline V gene data show CDR1 as SQVTM and CDR2 as ANQGSEA. Trimming stripped 2 bases from V and 4 bases from J, with 11 bases between. The CDR3 totals 14 residues. CDR3 sequence (DNA): TGCAGCGTTGAATCCAGGCGGGCCACCGGGGAGCTGTTTTTT. Residues: CSVESRRATGELFF.

The gene calls are TRBV5-1 and TRBJ2-2, with 9 nucleotides matching TRBD1. V trimming: 2 bases; J trimming: 0 bases; junction bases outside the gene matches: 5. The CDR3 spans 17 residues. Germline-derived CDR1 and CDR2 are SGHRS and YFSETQ. This CDR3 is CASSFWTGVTNTGELFF. The CDR3 region has the DNA TGCGCCAGCAGCTTTTGGACAGGGGTAACGAACACCGGGGAGCTGTTTTTT.

Written as DNA, the CDR3 is TGTGCCAGCAGTTTTGGGTCAGGGTTGAGAGTGAACACTGAAGCTTTCTTT. It encodes CASSFGSGLRVNTEAFF. This rearrangement joins TRBV27 to TRBJ1-1, with D possibly being TRBD1 (5 bases). Trimming stripped 3 bases from V and 0 bases from J, with 17 bases between. Germline V gene sequence: CDR1 MNHEY, CDR2 SMNVEV (reference sequence). The CDR3 runs 17 residues.

The V call is TRBV6-1, the J call TRBJ2-1; 8 nucleotides agree with TRBD2. Per the germline V gene, CDR1 is MNHNS and CDR2 is SASEGT. CDR3 size: 16 residues. Trimming cost V 3 bases and J 0 bases; bases outside gene matches: 4. DNA of the CDR3: TGTGCCAGCAGTGATGTCGGGGGGGCCTCCTACAATGAGCAGTTCTTC. This sequence encodes CASSDVGGASYNEQFF.

This chain joins TRBV15 and TRBJ2-7, with TRBD2 as a possible D gene (6 bases). Trimming cost V 5 bases and J 7 bases, with 12 bases left between them. Germline assignment: CDR1 LNHNV and CDR2 YYDKDF (reference sequence). This CDR3 is 12 amino acids long. CDR3 sequence (DNA): TGTGCCACCAGCCAGGCCGGGGGTGAGCAGTACTTC. The encoded protein is CATSQAGGEQYF.

The V call is TRBV19, the J call TRBJ1-2; 7 bases agree with TRBD1. Trimming cost V 7 bases and J 5 bases; bases outside gene matches: 13. This CDR3 has 15 amino acids. CDR1 is LNHDA and CDR2 is SQIVND in the germline V gene (reference sequence). CDR3 coding DNA: TGTGCCAGTACCGTATTCCGGGACAGAAGTTATGGCTACACCTTC. Amino acids: CASTVFRDRSYGYTF.

The chain combines TRBV25-1 with TRBJ2-2; TRBD1 aligns across 7 bases. This CDR3 region has 16 residues. Looked up from germline, CDR1 is MGHDK and CDR2 is SYGVNS. The J segment lost 4 bases and the V segment lost 8 bases, leaving 13 bases of the junction unmatched. The CDR3 loop reads CASLPQDRAGTGELFF. CDR3 coding DNA: TGTGCCAGCCTACCGCAAGACAGGGCGGGCACCGGGGAGCTGTTTTTT.

The chain links TRBV5-5 to TRBJ2-1; D is ambiguous. CDR1 SGHKS and CDR2 YYEKEE come from the germline V gene (reference sequence). The CDR3 length is 14 residues. V shed 0 bases and J shed 10 bases, with 14 bases lying between them. The CDR3, as DNA: TGTGCCAGCAGCTTGGGAACCGTCACACAGGAGCAGTTCTTC. Encoded protein: CASSLGTVTQEQFF.

This clone was detected only a few times. The chain employs TRBV7-9 and TRBJ2-1; TRBD2 matches 15 bases. CDR3 length: 18 residues. With 5 bases clipped from V and 6 bases from J, the junction kept 11 bases outside the gene matches. Germline CDR1 and CDR2: SEHNR and FQNEAQ (reference sequence). Here the CDR3 DNA reads TGTGCCAGCAGCCCACCAGTACGGACTAGCGGGGGGGTCAATGAGCAGTTCTTC. It is translated as CASSPPVRTSGGVNEQFF.

The genes are TRBV5-1 and TRBJ1-4, with D unresolved. Germline V gene data show CDR1 as SGHRS and CDR2 as YFSETQ. The CDR3 length is 14 residues. V lost 2 bases, J lost 0 bases, and 5 bases lay in between. The CDR3: CASSFTATNEKLFF. CDR3 DNA sequence: TGCGCCAGCAGCTTTACAGCAACTAATGAAAAACTGTTTTTT.

This clone was observed a single time. The chain employs TRBV30 and TRBJ2-1, with 7 nucleotides matching TRBD2. The CDR3 length is 13 residues. The V and J ends lost 0 bases and 7 bases, in that order; junction bases with no gene match: 3. From germline, CDR1 is GTSNPN and CDR2 SVGIG (reference sequence). CDR3 residues: CAWSVGLLNEQFF. CDR3 DNA sequence: TGTGCCTGGAGTGTGGGACTACTAAATGAGCAGTTCTTC.

CDR3 in amino acids: CASSPFAASSYEQYF. The CDR3, as DNA: TGTGCCAGCAGCCCATTCGCAGCATCCTCCTACGAGCAGTACTTC. The rearrangement links TRBV7-6 to TRBJ2-7; D is undetermined. Trimming stripped 5 bases from V and 0 bases from J, with 14 bases between. The CDR3 loop spans 15 amino acids. Germline assignment: CDR1 SGHVS and CDR2 FNYEAQ.

This chain links TRBV19 with TRBJ2-3; no clear D gene. The ends were cut back, 3 bases at V and 0 bases at J, with 4 bases in the middle. The CDR3 totals 13 residues. Germline V CDR1 and CDR2: LNHDA, SQIVND (reference sequence). CDR3 nucleotide sequence: TGTGCCAGTAGTATGACCAGCACAGATACGCAGTATTTT. Encoded protein: CASSMTSTDTQYF.

V usage is TRBV6-5 and J usage is TRBJ2-1; D perhaps matches TRBD1 (5 bases). This CDR3 contains 15 residues. Germline CDR1 is MNHEY and CDR2 is SVGAGI. V lost 6 bases and J 4 bases, leaving 16 bases between the germline ends. The DNA of the CDR3 is TGTGCCAGCAGCCGCGGACACCCCTCATACAATGAGCAGTTCTTC. As protein: CASSRGHPSYNEQFF.

A single count supports this clone. V usage is TRBV7-9 and J usage is TRBJ1-1, with D perhaps matching TRBD1 (5 bases). Trimming stripped 4 bases from V and 7 bases from J, with 13 bases between. Germline V gene lookup returns CDR1 SEHNR and CDR2 FQNEAQ (reference sequence). CDR3 length equals 13 residues. CDR3 sequence: CASSYTGAREAFF. The CDR3 DNA reads TGTGCCAGCAGCTACACCGGGGCCCGTGAAGCTTTCTTT.

This chain connects TRBV6-1 to TRBJ1-1; no reliable D call. The CDR3 runs 18 residues. Looked up from germline, CDR1 is MNHNS and CDR2 is SASEGT. V shed 2 bases and J shed 5 bases, with 24 bases lying between them. In DNA form, the CDR3 reads TGTGCCAGCAGTGAACGGTCGGATTTCTTACCCCTTGAGACTGAAGCTTTCTTT. This gives the protein CASSERSDFLPLETEAFF.

This clone was recorded only once. The chain uses TRBV5-4 and TRBJ2-7; a weak D match, TRBD1 (6 bases). The CDR3 contains 14 residues. Deletions cut 5 bases from V and 0 bases from J, with 12 bases between. The V gene's germline CDR1 is SGHNT and CDR2 YYREEE (reference sequence). The CDR3 DNA sequence: TGTGCCAGCAGTGCCAAGGACAGCTCCTACGAGCAGTACTTC. Translated, it gives CASSAKDSSYEQYF.

This chain uses TRBV6-1 with TRBJ1-4; no reliable D call. The V end was cut by 6 bases, the J end by 7 bases, with 9 bases between. Germline CDR1 and CDR2: MNHNS and SASEGT. The CDR3 has 12 amino acids. CDR3 in DNA: TGTGCCAGCAGCGGGATCTTTGAAAAACTGTTTTTT. This encodes CASSGIFEKLFF.